The following is a TCR beta chain sequence with its context. Its specificity is not known. Germline CDR1 SGHTA, CDR2 FQGNSA. The CDR3 spans 14 residues. The data are from a study of shared clonotypes between healthy human individuals. Points from the study as a whole: What rarefaction showed was incomplete sorted-subset sequencing despite large depth.

Some clones are missing from TCRdb's copy, which holds only in-frame ones; the method was immunoSEQ multiplex PCR. The sample carries about 2.4 million clones, roughly 93% recorded once. Memory CD4+ cells were the fraction left after CD45RA+ naive selection. The sequencing input was naive CD4+ T cells from PBMCs. Indicated subset: CD45RA+ positively selected. The chain uses TRBV7-2 and TRBJ2-5; 8 nucleotides align to TRBD1. The end of the DNA aligns better with TRBJ2-7, so the J call may be wrong. This TCR derives from a man aged 18 to 30 in good health. Some clones in this sample may be carry-over from other donors' samples. CDR3 nucleotide sequence: TGTGCCAGCAGCCGGGGACAGGTCGACTACGAGCAGTACTTC. Its translation: CASSRGQVDYEQYF.